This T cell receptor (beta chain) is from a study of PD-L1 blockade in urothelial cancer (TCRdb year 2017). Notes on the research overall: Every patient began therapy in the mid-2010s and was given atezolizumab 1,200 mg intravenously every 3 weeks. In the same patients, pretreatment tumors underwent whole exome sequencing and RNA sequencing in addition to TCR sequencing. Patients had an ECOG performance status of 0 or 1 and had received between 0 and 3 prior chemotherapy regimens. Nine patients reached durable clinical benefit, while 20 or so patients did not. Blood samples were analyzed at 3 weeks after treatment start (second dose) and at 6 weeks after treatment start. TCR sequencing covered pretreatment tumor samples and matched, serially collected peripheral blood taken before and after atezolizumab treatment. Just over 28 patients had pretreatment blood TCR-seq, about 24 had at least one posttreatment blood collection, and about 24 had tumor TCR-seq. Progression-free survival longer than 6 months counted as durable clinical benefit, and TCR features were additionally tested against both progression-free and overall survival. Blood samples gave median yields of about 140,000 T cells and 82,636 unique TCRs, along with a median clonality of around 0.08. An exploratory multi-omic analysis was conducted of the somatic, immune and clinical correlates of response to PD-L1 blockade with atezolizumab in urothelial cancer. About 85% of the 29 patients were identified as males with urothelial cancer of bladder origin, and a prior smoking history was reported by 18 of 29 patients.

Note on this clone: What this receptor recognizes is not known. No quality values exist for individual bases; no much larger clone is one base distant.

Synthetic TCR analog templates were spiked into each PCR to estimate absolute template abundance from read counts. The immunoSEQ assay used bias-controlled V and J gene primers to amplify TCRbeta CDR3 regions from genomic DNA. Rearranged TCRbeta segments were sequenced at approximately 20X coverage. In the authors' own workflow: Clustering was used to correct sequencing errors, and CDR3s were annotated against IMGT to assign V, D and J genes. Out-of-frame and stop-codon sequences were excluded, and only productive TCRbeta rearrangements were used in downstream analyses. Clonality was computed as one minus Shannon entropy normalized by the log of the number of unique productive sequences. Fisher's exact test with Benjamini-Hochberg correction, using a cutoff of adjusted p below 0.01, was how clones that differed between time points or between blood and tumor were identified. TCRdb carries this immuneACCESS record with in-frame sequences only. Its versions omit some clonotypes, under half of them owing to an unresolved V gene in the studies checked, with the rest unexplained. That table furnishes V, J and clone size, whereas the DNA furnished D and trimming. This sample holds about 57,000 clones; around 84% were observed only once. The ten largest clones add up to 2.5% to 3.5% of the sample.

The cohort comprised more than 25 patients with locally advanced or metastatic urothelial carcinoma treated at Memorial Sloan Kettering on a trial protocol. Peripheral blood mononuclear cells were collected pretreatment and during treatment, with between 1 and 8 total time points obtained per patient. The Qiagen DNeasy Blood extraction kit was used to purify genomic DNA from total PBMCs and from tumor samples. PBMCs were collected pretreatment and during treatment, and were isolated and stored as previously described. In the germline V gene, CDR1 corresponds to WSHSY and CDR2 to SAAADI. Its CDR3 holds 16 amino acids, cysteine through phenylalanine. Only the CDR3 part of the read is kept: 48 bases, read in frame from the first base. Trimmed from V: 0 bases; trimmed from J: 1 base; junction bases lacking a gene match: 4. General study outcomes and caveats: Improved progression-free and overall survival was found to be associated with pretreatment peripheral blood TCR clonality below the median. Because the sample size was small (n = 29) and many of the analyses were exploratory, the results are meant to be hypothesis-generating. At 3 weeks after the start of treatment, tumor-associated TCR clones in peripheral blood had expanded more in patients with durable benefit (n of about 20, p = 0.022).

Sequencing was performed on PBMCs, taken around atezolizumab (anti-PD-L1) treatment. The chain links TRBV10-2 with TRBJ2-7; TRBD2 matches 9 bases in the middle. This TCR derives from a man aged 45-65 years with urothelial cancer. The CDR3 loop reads CASSESRTSASYEQYF. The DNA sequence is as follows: TGCGCCAGCAGTGAGTCTAGGACTAGCGCGTCCTACGAGCAGTACTTC.